The table lists the clone carrying this T cell receptor beta chain with a few counts. What it binds is unknown. The record originates from a study of identical twins. TCRdb re-derived calls from the 5' RACE reads in MiXCR, one entry per CDR3 protein. The sample contains under 900,000 distinct CDR3 sequences, about 20% of which appear only once. The germline V gene encodes CDR1 MNHNS and CDR2 SASEGT. V was trimmed by 4 bases and J by 7 bases, leaving 19 bases between them. This CDR3 has 15 amino acids. Whole-study findings and limits: There was an excess of low generation probability in the out-of-frame alpha sequences that twins shared.

The same specimen was also included in a second study, on T cells expressing NK-cell markers. That source notes: Eight donors were sequenced, seven testing HCMV-seropositive and one testing seronegative. Evidence did not settle whether expanded NKG2C+ T cell clones targeted HCMV.

V and J are TRBV6-1 and TRBJ1-2; perhaps TRBD1 as D (5 bases). Sequencing used PBMCs. The TCR originated in a woman aged 18-29 years in good health. CDR3 residues: CASSVGTVRGGGYTF. CDR3 DNA sequence: TGTGCCAGCAGTGTTGGGACGGTACGAGGTGGTGGCTACACCTTC.